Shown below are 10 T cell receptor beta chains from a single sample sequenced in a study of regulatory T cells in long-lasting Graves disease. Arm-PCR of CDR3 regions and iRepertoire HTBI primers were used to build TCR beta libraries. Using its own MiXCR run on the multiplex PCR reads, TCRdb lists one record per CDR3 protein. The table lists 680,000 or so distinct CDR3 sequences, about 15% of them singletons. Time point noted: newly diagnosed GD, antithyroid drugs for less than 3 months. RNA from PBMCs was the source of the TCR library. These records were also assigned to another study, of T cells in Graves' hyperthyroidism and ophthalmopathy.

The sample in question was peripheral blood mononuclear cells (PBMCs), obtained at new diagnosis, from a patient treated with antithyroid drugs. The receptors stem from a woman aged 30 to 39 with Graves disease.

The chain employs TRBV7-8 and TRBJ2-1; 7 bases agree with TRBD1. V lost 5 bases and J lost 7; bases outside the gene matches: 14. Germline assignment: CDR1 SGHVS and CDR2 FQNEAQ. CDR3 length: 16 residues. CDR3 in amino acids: CASSLGTALILNEQFF. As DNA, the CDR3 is TGTGCCAGCAGCCTTGGGACAGCTCTAATACTGAATGAGCAGTTCTTC.

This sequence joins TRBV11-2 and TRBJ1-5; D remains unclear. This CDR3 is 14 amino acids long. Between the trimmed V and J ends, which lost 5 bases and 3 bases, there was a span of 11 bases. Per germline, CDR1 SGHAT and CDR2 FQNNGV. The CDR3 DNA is TGTGCCAGCAGCGAGCAGGCGATCAATCAGCCCCAGCATTTT. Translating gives CASSEQAINQPQHF.

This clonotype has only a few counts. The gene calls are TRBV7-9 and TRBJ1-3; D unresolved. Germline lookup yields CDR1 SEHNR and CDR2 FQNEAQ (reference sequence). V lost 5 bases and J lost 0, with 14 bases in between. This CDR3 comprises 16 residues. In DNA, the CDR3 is TGTGCCAGCAGCCCGGCAGGTCAGATCTCTGGAAACACCATATATTTT. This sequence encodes CASSPAGQISGNTIYF.

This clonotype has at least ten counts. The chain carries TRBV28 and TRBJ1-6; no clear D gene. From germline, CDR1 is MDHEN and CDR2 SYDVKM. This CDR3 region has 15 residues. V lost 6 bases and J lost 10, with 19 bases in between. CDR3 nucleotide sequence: TGTGCCAGCAGACGTCAGTCTGTAAGAGGGTCACCCCTCCACTTT. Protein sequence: CASRRQSVRGSPLHF.

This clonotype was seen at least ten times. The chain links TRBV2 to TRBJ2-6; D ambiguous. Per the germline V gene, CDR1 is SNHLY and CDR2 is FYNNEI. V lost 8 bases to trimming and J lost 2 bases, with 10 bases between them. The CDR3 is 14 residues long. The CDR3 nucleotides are TGTGCCAGCGTAAGATATACTGGGGCCAACGTCCTGACTTTC. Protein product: CASVRYTGANVLTF.

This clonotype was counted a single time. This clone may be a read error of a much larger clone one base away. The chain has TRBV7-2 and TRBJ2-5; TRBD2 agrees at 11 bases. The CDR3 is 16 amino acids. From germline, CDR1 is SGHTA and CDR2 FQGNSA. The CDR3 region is CASSLGLAGGMETEYF. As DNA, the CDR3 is TGTGCCAGCAGCTTAGGCCTAGCGGGAGGAATGGAGACCGAGTACTTC. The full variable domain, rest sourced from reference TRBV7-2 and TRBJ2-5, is GAGVSQSPSNKVTEKGKDVELRCDPISGHTALYWYRQSLGQGLEFLIYFQGNSAPDKSGLPSDRFSAERTGGSVSTLTIQRTQQEDSAVYLCASSLGLAGGMETEYFGPGTRLLVL.

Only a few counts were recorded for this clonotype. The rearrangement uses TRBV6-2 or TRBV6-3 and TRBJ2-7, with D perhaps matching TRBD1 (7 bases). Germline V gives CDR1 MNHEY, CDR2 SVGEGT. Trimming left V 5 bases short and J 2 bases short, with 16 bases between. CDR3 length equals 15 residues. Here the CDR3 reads CASSDHSRGAYEQYF. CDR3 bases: TGTGCCAGCAGTGACCATAGCAGGGGGGCCTACGAGCAGTACTTC.

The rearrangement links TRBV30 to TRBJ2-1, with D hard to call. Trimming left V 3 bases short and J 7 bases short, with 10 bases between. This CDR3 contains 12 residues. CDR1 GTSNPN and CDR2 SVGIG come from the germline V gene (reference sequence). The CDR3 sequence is CAWSAGVNEQFF. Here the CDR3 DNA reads TGTGCCTGGAGCGCTGGGGTAAATGAGCAGTTCTTC.

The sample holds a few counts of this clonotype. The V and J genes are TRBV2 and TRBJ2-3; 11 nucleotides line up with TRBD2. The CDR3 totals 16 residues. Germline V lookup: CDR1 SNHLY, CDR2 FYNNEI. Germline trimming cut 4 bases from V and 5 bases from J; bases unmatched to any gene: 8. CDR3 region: CASSGERLAGLDTQYF. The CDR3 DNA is TGTGCCAGCAGTGGGGAAAGACTAGCGGGATTAGATACGCAGTATTTT.

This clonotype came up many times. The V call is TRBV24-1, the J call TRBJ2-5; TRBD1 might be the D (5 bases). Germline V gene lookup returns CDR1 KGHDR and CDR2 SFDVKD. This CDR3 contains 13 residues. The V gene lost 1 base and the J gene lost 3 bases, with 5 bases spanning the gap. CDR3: CATSDLGEETQYF. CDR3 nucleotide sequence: TGTGCCACCAGTGATTTAGGGGAAGAGACCCAGTACTTC.